Shown below are 2 T cell receptor beta chains from a single sample sequenced in a study of cytotoxic CD8 clonotypes in ibrutinib-treated CLL. Clones were read by immunoSEQ multiplex PCR, and TCRdb kept only the in-frame ones, dropping some. The sample lists approximately 340,000 clones; about 64% were seen once. Source: PBMCs, taken after 36 months of ibrutinib treatment. The receptors derive from a human donor with chronic lymphocytic leukemia.

The chain combines TRBV7-3 with TRBJ2-1; 8 bases fit TRBD2. Germline assignment: CDR1 SGHTA and CDR2 FQGTGA. V gave up 4 bases and J gave up 7 bases; unmatched junction bases: 3. The CDR3 is 13 amino acids. The CDR3: CASSSSGGNEQFF. The CDR3 nucleotides read TGTGCCAGCAGCTCCAGCGGGGGTAATGAGCAGTTCTTC.

V is TRBV20-1 and J is TRBJ1-2; no clear D. CDR3 length: 11 residues. V shed 3 bases and J shed 8 bases, with 10 bases lying between them. Per the germline V gene, CDR1 is DFQATT and CDR2 is SNEGSKA (reference sequence). CDR3 residues: CSARVSGGYTF. The CDR3 DNA is TGCAGTGCTAGGGTTTCGGGAGGCTACACCTTC.